Below, 17 T cell receptor beta chains from the same sample are listed, as sequenced in a study of Graves' ophthalmopathy and Graves' hyperthyroidism. Amplification targeted the TCR beta CDR3 regions, with RNA transcripts as the source material. HTBI primers served in a first-round RT-PCR, which a second-round multiplex PCR followed. TCRdb itself ran the multiplex PCR reads through MiXCR, one entry per CDR3 protein. The sample lists about 400,000 distinct CDR3 sequences, approximately 16% occurring once. The specimen sequenced was peripheral blood. All receptors derive from a woman younger than 30 with Graves' ophthalmopathy.

Many counts were recorded for this clonotype. The chain employs TRBV6-1 and TRBJ1-6, with 7 bases that match TRBD1. The CDR3 spans 13 residues. After removal of 6 bases from V and 5 bases from J, the junction contained 1 base not matched to a gene. CDR1 is MNHNS and CDR2 is SASEGT in the germline V gene. The CDR3 loop reads CASRTGNNSPLHF. DNA of the CDR3: TGTGCCAGCAGGACAGGGAATAATTCACCCCTCCACTTT.

Ten or more counts support this clonotype. This chain connects TRBV6-1 to TRBJ1-5; D gene uncertain. This CDR3 spans 13 amino acids. Germline lookup yields CDR1 MNHNS and CDR2 SASEGT. The ends were cut back, 7 bases at V and 7 bases at J, with 14 bases in the middle. The CDR3: CASTSGVYQPQHF. DNA for the CDR3: TGTGCCAGCACCTCCGGGGTCTACCAGCCCCAGCATTTT.

This clonotype came up many times. DNA of the CDR3: TGTGCCAGCAGCTCACGACAAGGGTCTTCACCCCTCCACTTT. This sequence encodes CASSSRQGSSPLHF. The gene calls are TRBV7-2 and TRBJ1-6; no clear D. This CDR3 is built from 14 residues. Germline-derived CDR1 and CDR2 are SGHTA and FQGNSA. V lost 4 bases and J lost 9, with 13 bases in between.

This clonotype has ten or more counts. The V and J genes are TRBV7-2 and TRBJ2-5; 8 nucleotides match TRBD1. Germline CDR1 and CDR2: SGHTA and FQGNSA. The CDR3 loop spans 16 amino acids. Trimming cost V 5 bases and J 2 bases; bases outside gene matches: 10. This chain's CDR3 is CASSLTGQGEQETQYF. In DNA, the CDR3 is TGTGCCAGCAGCCTCACCGGACAGGGCGAGCAAGAGACCCAGTACTTC. The whole variable domain, remainder taken from reference TRBV7-2 and TRBJ2-5, is GAGVSQSPSNKVTEKGKDVELRCDPISGHTALYWYRQSLGQGLEFLIYFQGNSAPDKSGLPSDRFSAERTGGSVSTLTIQRTQQEDSAVYLCASSLTGQGEQETQYFGPGTRLLVL.

The table lists this clonotype with many counts. The chain uses TRBV27 and TRBJ1-1; D call uncertain. Trimming left V 8 bases short and J 11 bases short, with 15 bases between. The CDR3 loop spans 11 amino acids. Germline V gene data show CDR1 as MNHEY and CDR2 as SMNVEV (reference sequence). The CDR3 sequence: CASREGRRAFF. The CDR3, as DNA: TGTGCCAGCCGTGAGGGCCGGCGGGCTTTCTTT.

This clonotype was recorded at least ten times. The V and J genes are TRBV29-1 and TRBJ1-1; D ambiguous. V was trimmed by 3 bases and J by 7 bases, leaving 9 bases between them. This CDR3 has 11 residues. Germline V gene data show CDR1 as SQVTM and CDR2 as ANQGSEA. The CDR3 bases are TGCAGCGTTGAGAGTGTTGATGAAGCTTTCTTT. Protein sequence: CSVESVDEAFF.

V is TRBV7-2 and J is TRBJ1-2; no definite D call. Germline CDR1 SGHTA, CDR2 FQGNSA. The ends were cut back, 3 bases at V and 6 bases at J, with 11 bases in the middle. The CDR3 contains 13 residues. In nucleotides, the CDR3 is TGTGCCAGCAGCTTCGTCGGAGGCAATGGCTACACCTTC. Translation: CASSFVGGNGYTF.

This clonotype has ten or more counts. The rearrangement joins TRBV20-1 to TRBJ2-1; 10 bases agree with TRBD2. The CDR3 runs 15 residues. Germline V CDR1 and CDR2: DFQATT, SNEGSKA (reference sequence). V was clipped by 1 base and J by 4 bases; unmatched bases: 4. The CDR3 DNA sequence: TGCAGTGCTAGAGGGGAACTAGCGGGATACAATGAGCAGTTCTTC. Protein sequence: CSARGELAGYNEQFF.

CDR3 bases: TGTGCCAGCAGTTTTACAGAGAGCTACGAGCAGTACTTC. It translates to CASSFTESYEQYF. The rearrangement links TRBV6-2 or TRBV6-3 to TRBJ2-7, with D hard to call. The germline CDR1 and CDR2 sequences are MNHEY and SVGEGT. V gave up 4 bases and J gave up 3 bases, with 10 bases separating them. The CDR3 length is 13 residues.

The CDR3 loop is CASSSVGGYEQYF. CDR3 bases: TGTGCCAGCAGCTCCGTTGGGGGGTACGAGCAGTACTTC. The chain employs TRBV7-2 and TRBJ2-7; tentatively, D is TRBD2 (6 bases). This CDR3 comprises 13 residues. From germline, CDR1 is SGHTA and CDR2 FQGNSA. V lost 4 bases to trimming and J lost 4 bases, with 11 bases between them.

In this sample, this clonotype turned up many times. The junction departs from the called germline gene at one end, perhaps through a read error. The chain carries TRBV15 and TRBJ1-1; the D gene is possibly TRBD1 (5 bases). The CDR3 extends over 12 amino acids. Germline CDR1 and CDR2: LNHNV and YYDKDF (reference sequence). The CDR3 DNA sequence: TGTGCCACGAGCAGGGTGGGCACTGAAGCTTTCTTT. This encodes CATSRVGTEAFF. Drawing the rest from reference TRBV15 and TRBJ1-1, the complete variable domain is DAMVIQNPRYQVTQFGKPVTLSCSQTLNHNVMYWYQQKSSQAPKLLFHYYDKDFNNEADTPDNFQSRRPNTSFCFLDIRSPGLGDTAMYLCATSRVGTEAFFGQGTRLTVV.

CDR3 nucleotide sequence: TGTGCCAGCAGTCGGGGGCGGGACGTCTATGGCTACACCTTC. Translated, it gives CASSRGRDVYGYTF. The chain uses TRBV7-8 and TRBJ1-2; D is possibly TRBD1 (6 bases). Deletions cut 6 bases from V and 4 bases from J, with 15 bases between. The CDR3 spans 14 residues. Germline V CDR1 and CDR2: SGHVS, FQNEAQ.

This clonotype was counted many times. The V call is TRBV6-1, the J call TRBJ1-6, with D maybe TRBD1 (6 bases). The CDR3 is 14 amino acids. CDR1 and CDR2 (germline): MNHNS, SASEGT. V lost 6 bases and J lost 7, with 13 bases in between. The CDR3: CASSPIRGNSPLHF. The CDR3, as DNA: TGTGCCAGCAGCCCTATCAGGGGAAATTCACCCCTCCACTTT.

The chain employs TRBV6-2 or TRBV6-3 and TRBJ2-4, with D tentatively TRBD2 (5 bases). With 5 bases removed from V and 6 bases from J, the gap between germline ends came to 14 bases. Germline V gene data show CDR1 as MNHEY and CDR2 as SVGEGT. This CDR3 has 14 amino acids. Written as DNA, the CDR3 is TGTGCCAGCAGTGACCTAGATGAGGGAAACATTCAGTACTTC. It specifies CASSDLDEGNIQYF.

In its sample, this clonotype was seen many times. The V call is TRBV20-1, the J call TRBJ2-7; D uncertain. There are 14 residues in the CDR3. V was shortened by 4 bases and J by 3 bases, with 16 bases between the two germline ends. Germline CDR1 is DFQATT and CDR2 is SNEGSKA (reference sequence). The CDR3 sequence: CSANRQLTLYEQYF. CDR3 sequence (DNA): TGCAGTGCTAATCGTCAGCTAACCCTCTACGAGCAGTACTTC.

The chain combines TRBV6-1 with TRBJ2-7; D call uncertain. V was cut by 5 bases and J by 2 bases, with 13 bases left in between. The CDR3 sequence is 14 residues long. CDR1 is MNHNS, CDR2 SASEGT, per germline. CDR3 coding DNA: TGTGCCAGCAGTAGTGGCGGCTATCCCTACGAGCAGTACTTC. Translated, it gives CASSSGGYPYEQYF.

This clonotype was found many times. The chain is built from TRBV20-1 and TRBJ1-1, with D possibly matching TRBD1 (6 bases). CDR3 size: 12 residues. Per germline, CDR1 DFQATT and CDR2 SNEGSKA (reference sequence). The CDR3 reads CRQDRMGTEAFF. CDR3 DNA sequence: TGCAGGCAAGACAGGATGGGCACTGAAGCTTTCTTT.